This entry lists 10 T cell receptor beta chains sequenced from one sample in a study of graft-versus-host responses after intestinal transplantation. What these receptors recognize is not known. Sequenced by immunoSEQ multiplex PCR; TCRdb stores in-frame clones only, minus some. The sample consists of over 85,000 clones, around 93% of them appearing once. The sample here was unstimulated CD8+ T cells sorted from spleen or lymph node cells, taken before intestinal transplant. These receptors were taken from a human donor who received an intestinal transplant.

The chain employs TRBV30 and TRBJ2-1, with a possible D match to TRBD1 (5 bases). The CDR3 contains 15 residues. Germline V CDR1 and CDR2: GTSNPN, SVGIG (reference sequence). The ends were cut back, 0 bases at V and 4 bases at J, with 13 bases in the middle. The CDR3 loop reads CAWSVDSGRYNEQFF. The CDR3 DNA follows: TGTGCCTGGAGTGTAGACAGTGGGCGTTACAATGAGCAGTTCTTC.

The chain recombines TRBV5-4 with TRBJ2-7; perhaps D is TRBD1 or TRBD2 (5 bases each). CDR3 size: 16 residues. V lost 4 bases and J lost 0, with 17 bases in between. The germline CDR1 and CDR2 sequences are SGHNT and YYREEE (reference sequence). In nucleotides, the CDR3 is TGTGCCAGCAGCGGACGGGACGACCGGTACTCCTACGAGCAGTACTTC. Amino acids: CASSGRDDRYSYEQYF.

The chain links TRBV7-8 to TRBJ2-1; the match to TRBD2 covers 10 bases. The V and J ends lost 5 bases and 5 bases, in that order; junction bases with no gene match: 6. Germline V gene sequence: CDR1 SGHVS, CDR2 FQNEAQ. The CDR3 loop spans 15 amino acids. CDR3 sequence (DNA): TGTGCCAGCAGCATTCTAGCGGGAGTCGACAATGAGCAGTTCTTC. Translated, it gives CASSILAGVDNEQFF.

The chain recombines TRBV5-1 with TRBJ1-2; TRBD1 might be the D (5 bases). Trimming pared 5 bases from V and 6 bases from J, leaving 17 bases between. Germline-derived CDR1 and CDR2 are SGHRS and YFSETQ. The CDR3 is made up of 14 amino acids. The CDR3 region is CASSPVGGSHGYTF. DNA for the CDR3: TGCGCCAGCAGTCCGGTTGGGGGTAGTCATGGCTACACCTTC.

The gene calls are TRBV11-2 and TRBJ1-1, with D possibly being TRBD1 (6 bases). Germline V CDR1 and CDR2: SGHAT, FQNNGV. The germline V and J ends were trimmed by 5 bases and 1 base, with 14 bases remaining between them. The CDR3 covers 15 residues. For the CDR3, the DNA is TGTGCCAGCAGCGACGCCGCACAGGGGAACACTGAAGCTTTCTTT. Translating it yields CASSDAAQGNTEAFF. Complete variable domain (other parts from reference TRBV11-2 and TRBJ1-1): EAGVAQSPRYKIIEKRQSVAFWCNPISGHATLYWYQQILGQGPKLLIQFQNNGVVDDSQLPKDRFSAERLKGVDSTLKIQPAKLEDSAVYLCASSDAAQGNTEAFFGQGTRLTVV.

The CDR3 DNA reads TGCGCCAGCAGCCAAGGGGGGGTGAACACTGAAGCTTTCTTT. This sequence encodes CASSQGGVNTEAFF. V is TRBV4-1 and J is TRBJ1-1; a possible D gene is TRBD1 (5 bases). The CDR3 runs to 14 residues. Germline CDR1 MGHRA, CDR2 YSYEKL. Trimming removed 1 base from V and 0 bases from J, with 6 bases in between.

This chain uses TRBV27 with TRBJ1-1, with 8 bases matching TRBD1. The CDR3 contains 14 residues. The V segment lost 6 bases and the J segment 3 bases; nucleotides outside the gene matches: 6. Germline values: CDR1 MNHEY, CDR2 SMNVEV (reference sequence). The CDR3 spells CASSRTGSYTEAFF. The CDR3 DNA reads TGTGCCAGCAGCCGGACAGGGTCATACACTGAAGCTTTCTTT.

J is TRBJ1-2 and V is TRBV27; unclear D gene. The CDR3 sequence is 13 residues long. Per germline, CDR1 MNHEY and CDR2 SMNVEV (reference sequence). Trimming stripped 0 bases from V and 7 bases from J, with 9 bases between. CDR3 nucleotide sequence: TGTGCCAGCAGTTTATCCCCTACGGTTGGCTACACCTTC. Translated, it gives CASSLSPTVGYTF.

This sequence joins TRBV5-4 and TRBJ2-7; 11 bases map to TRBD2. The CDR3 has 13 amino acids. CDR1 SGHNT and CDR2 YYREEE come from the germline V gene (reference sequence). J lost 7 bases, V lost 0 bases, and 0 bases had no gene match. CDR3 sequence: CASSLGLAGEQYF. Written as DNA, the CDR3 is TGTGCCAGCAGCTTGGGACTAGCGGGAGAGCAGTACTTC.

This clone was counted a single time. The CDR3 spells CASSLLAVSSYNEQFF. Here the CDR3 DNA reads TGTGCCAGCAGTCTTTTAGCGGTTAGCTCCTACAATGAGCAGTTCTTC. The genes are TRBV27 and TRBJ2-1; perhaps TRBD2 as D (6 bases). The ends were cut back, 5 bases at V and 0 bases at J, with 14 bases in the middle. Germline V lookup: CDR1 MNHEY, CDR2 SMNVEV (reference sequence). The CDR3 has 16 residues.